Described below is a single T cell receptor (beta chain) sequence and its context. The data belong to a study of blood T cell repertoires in COVID-19. Overall study: COVID-19 samples from acute and convalescent phases originated in the United States, Italy and Spain.

Study processing details: Cell counts per sample came from amplifying reference gene primers. The repertoire was sequenced with immunoSEQ multiplex PCR; TCRdb's copy has only in-frame clones and lacks some. The V and J calls and clone size are taken from that table; D and trimming were inferred from the DNA. The sample records some 95,000 clones, 91% being singletons. The sequenced sample consisted of peripheral blood. The TCR comes from a human donor with active COVID-19. The donor label of this sample is uncertain.

The chain's CDR3 is CASSLGGANYGYTF. CDR3 DNA: TGTGCCAGCAGCTTGGGGGGAGCTAACTATGGCTACACCTTC. The V call is TRBV7-3, the J call TRBJ1-2, with TRBD1 as a possible D gene (5 bases). Germline CDR1 is SGHTA and CDR2 is FQGTGA. The CDR3 spans 14 residues. V was pared by 3 bases and J by 0 bases, with 8 bases between.